This T cell receptor (beta chain) was recorded in a study of control samples from healthy donors and cancer patients. Measured with immunoSEQ multiplex PCR; TCRdb has only the in-frame clones, and not every one. The table records 85,000 to 95,000 clones, about 87% of them present only once. This clone was counted once. The TCR comes from a woman aged 70-85 years in good health. What was sequenced was blood.

CDR3: CASSLERERGRPGNTIYF. The CDR3 DNA follows: TGTGCCAGCAGCTTGGAACGGGAAAGGGGCCGACCTGGAAACACCATATATTTT. The gene calls are TRBV5-5 and TRBJ1-3; possibly TRBD1 for D (5 bases). Trimming left V 0 bases short and J 2 bases short, with 18 bases between. The germline V gene encodes CDR1 SGHKS and CDR2 YYEKEE (reference sequence). The CDR3 is 18 amino acids.